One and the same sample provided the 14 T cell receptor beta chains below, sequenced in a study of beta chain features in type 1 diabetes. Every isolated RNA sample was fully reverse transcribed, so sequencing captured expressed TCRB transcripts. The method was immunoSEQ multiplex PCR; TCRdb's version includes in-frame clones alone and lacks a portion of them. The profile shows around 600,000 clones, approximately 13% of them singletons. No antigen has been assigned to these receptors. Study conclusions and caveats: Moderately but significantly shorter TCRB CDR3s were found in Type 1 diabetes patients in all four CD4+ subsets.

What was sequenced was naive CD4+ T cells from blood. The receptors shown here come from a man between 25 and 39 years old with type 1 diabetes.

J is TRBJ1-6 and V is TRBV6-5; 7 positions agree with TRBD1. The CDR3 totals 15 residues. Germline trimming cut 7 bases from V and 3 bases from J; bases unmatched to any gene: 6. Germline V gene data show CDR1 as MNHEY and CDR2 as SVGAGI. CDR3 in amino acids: CASTSTGNYNSPLHF. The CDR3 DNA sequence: TGTGCCAGCACCTCGACAGGGAACTATAATTCACCCCTCCACTTT.

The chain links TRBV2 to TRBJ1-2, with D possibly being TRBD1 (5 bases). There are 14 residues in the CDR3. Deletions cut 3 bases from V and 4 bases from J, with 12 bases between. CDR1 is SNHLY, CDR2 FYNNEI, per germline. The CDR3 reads CASSDQGPTYGYTF. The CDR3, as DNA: TGTGCCAGCAGTGATCAGGGACCCACCTATGGCTACACCTTC. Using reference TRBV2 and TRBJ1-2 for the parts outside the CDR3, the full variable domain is EPEVTQTPSHQVTQMGQEVILRCVPISNHLYFYWYRQILGQKVEFLVSFYNNEISEKSEIFDDQFSVERPDGSNFTLKIRSTKLEDSAMYFCASSDQGPTYGYTFGSGTRLTVV.

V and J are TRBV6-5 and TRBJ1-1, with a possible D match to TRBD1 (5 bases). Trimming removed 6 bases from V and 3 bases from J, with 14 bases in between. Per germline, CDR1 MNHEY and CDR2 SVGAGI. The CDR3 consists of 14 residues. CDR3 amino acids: CASRHFRGDTEAFF. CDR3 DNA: TGTGCCAGCAGGCACTTCCGGGGGGACACTGAAGCTTTCTTT.

CDR3 region: CAWASGERLETQYF. The CDR3 DNA reads TGTGCCTGGGCGTCGGGGGAACGGTTGGAGACCCAGTACTTC. This chain links TRBV30 with TRBJ2-5; the D gene is possibly TRBD2 (6 bases). This CDR3 is built from 14 residues. The V end was cut by 5 bases, the J end by 5 bases, with 18 bases between. Germline assignment: CDR1 GTSNPN and CDR2 SVGIG (reference sequence).

Written as DNA, the CDR3 is TGTGCCAGCAGCCCCCCGGGAGGGGCCAGCTCTGGGGCCAACGTCCTGACTTTC. Protein sequence: CASSPPGGASSGANVLTF. The rearrangement links TRBV14 to TRBJ2-6; TRBD2 matches at 8 bases. After removal of 4 bases from V and 0 bases from J, the junction contained 8 bases not matched to a gene. The CDR3 has 18 amino acids. Germline V CDR1 and CDR2: SGHDN, FVKESK.

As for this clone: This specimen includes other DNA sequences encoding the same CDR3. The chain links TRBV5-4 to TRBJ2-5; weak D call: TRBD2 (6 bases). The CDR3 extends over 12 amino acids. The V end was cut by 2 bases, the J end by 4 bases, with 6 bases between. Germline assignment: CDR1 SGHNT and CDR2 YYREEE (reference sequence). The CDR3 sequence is CASSFGGETQYF. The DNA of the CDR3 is TGTGCCAGCAGCTTCGGGGGAGAGACCCAGTACTTC.

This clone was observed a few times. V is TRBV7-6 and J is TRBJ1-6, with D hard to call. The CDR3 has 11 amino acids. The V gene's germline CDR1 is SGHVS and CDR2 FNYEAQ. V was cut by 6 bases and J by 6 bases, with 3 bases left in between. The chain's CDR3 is CASRGNSPLHF. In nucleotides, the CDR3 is TGTGCCAGCAGGGGTAATTCACCCCTCCACTTT.

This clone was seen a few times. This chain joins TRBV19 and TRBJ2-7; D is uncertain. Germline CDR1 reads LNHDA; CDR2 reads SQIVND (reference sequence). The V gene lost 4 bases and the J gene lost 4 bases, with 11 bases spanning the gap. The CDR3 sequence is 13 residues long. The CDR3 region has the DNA TGTGCCAGTAGTACCGACAAGGTTTACGAGCAGTACTTC. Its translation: CASSTDKVYEQYF.

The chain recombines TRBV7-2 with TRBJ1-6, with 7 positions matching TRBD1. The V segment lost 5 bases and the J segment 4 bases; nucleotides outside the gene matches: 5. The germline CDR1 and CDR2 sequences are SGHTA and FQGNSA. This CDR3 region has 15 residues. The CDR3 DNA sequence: TGTGCCAGCAGCGATGGGACAGCTTATAATTCACCCCTCCACTTT. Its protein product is CASSDGTAYNSPLHF.

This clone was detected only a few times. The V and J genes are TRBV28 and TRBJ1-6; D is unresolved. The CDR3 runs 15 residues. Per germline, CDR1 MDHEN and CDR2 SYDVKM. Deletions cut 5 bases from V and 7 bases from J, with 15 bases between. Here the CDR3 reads CASSAQRRPNSPLHF. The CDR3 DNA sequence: TGTGCCAGCAGTGCGCAGAGGAGGCCCAATTCACCCCTCCACTTT.

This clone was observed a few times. The CDR3 sequence: CASSPIITDTQYF. The CDR3 DNA reads TGTGCCAGCAGCCCGATAATCACAGATACGCAGTATTTT. The J gene is TRBJ2-3, the V gene TRBV7-9; D gene ambiguous. V was clipped by 5 bases and J by 2 bases, with 8 bases between them. Germline V CDR1 and CDR2: SEHNR, FQNEAQ (reference sequence). The CDR3 has 13 residues.

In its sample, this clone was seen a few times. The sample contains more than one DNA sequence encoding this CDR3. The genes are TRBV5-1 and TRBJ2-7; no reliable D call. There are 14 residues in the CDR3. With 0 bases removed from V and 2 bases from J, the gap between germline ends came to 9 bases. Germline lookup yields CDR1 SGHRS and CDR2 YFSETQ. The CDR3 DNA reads TGCGCCAGCAGCTTGGCCGCAGGAACCTACGAGCAGTACTTC. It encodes CASSLAAGTYEQYF.

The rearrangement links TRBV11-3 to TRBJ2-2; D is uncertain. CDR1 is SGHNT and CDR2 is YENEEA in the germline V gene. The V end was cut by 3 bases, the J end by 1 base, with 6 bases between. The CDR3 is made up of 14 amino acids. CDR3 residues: CASSFSGNTGELFF. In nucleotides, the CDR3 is TGTGCCAGCAGCTTTTCCGGGAACACCGGGGAGCTGTTTTTT.

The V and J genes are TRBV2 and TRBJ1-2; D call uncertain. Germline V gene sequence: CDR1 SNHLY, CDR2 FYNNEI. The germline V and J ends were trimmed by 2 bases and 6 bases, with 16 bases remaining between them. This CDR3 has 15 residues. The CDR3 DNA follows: TGTGCCAGCAGTGAACCGGTCCCGGCGGTTCATGGCTACACCTTC. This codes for CASSEPVPAVHGYTF.